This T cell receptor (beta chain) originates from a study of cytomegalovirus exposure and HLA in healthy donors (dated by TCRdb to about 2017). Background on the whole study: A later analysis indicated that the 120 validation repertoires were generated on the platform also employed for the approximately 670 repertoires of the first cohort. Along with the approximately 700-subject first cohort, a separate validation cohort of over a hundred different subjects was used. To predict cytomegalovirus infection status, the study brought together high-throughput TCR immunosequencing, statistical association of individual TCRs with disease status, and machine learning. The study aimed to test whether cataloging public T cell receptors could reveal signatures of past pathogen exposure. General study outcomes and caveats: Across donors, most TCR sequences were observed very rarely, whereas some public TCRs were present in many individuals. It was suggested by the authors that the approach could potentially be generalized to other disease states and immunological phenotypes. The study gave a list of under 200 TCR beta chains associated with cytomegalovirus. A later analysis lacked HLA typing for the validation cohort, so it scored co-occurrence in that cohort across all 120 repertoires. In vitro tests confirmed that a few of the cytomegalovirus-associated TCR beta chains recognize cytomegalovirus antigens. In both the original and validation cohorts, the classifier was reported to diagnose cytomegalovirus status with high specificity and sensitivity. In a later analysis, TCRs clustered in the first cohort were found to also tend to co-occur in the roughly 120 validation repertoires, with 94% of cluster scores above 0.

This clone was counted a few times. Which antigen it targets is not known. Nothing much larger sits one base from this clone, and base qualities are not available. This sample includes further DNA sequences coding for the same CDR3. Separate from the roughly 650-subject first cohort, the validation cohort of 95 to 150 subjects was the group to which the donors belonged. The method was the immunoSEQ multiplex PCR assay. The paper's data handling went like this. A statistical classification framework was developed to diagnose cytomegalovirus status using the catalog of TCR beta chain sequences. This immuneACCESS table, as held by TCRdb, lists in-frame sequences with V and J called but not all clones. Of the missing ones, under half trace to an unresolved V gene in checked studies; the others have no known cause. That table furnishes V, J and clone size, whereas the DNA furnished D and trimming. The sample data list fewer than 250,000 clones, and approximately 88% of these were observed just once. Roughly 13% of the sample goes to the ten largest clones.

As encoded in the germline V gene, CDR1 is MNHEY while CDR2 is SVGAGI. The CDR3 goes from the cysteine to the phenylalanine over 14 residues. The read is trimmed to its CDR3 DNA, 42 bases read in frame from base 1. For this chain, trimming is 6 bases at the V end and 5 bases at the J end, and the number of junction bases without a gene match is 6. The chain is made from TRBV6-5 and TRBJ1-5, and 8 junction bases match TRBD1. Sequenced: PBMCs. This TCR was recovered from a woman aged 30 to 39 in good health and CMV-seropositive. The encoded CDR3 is CASSLGTGDQPQHF. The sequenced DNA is TGTGCCAGCAGCCTCGGGACAGGAGATCAGCCCCAGCATTTT.